The 25 T cell receptor beta chains below all came from one sample that was sequenced in a study of blood T cells in healthy people across ages. Then a second PCR, running about 6 to 11 cycles, was carried out with a sample-barcoded 5' primer and a J-beta primer mix. TCRdb re-derived calls from the 5' RACE reads in MiXCR, one entry per CDR3 protein. This sample carries some 900,000 distinct CDR3 sequences, roughly 50% of them seen once, and the ten largest clones take roughly 13%. Sequencing was done on a sample of blood. Receptor source: a man aged 30 to 39 in good health.

The V and J genes are TRBV29-1 and TRBJ2-7, with TRBD1 identical over 8 bases. The CDR3 covers 12 residues. Germline assignment: CDR1 SQVTM and CDR2 ANQGSEA. With 5 bases clipped from V and 2 bases from J, the junction kept 2 bases outside the gene matches. Written as DNA, the CDR3 is TGCAGCGTTTGGACAGGGACCTACGAGCAGTACTTC. This encodes CSVWTGTYEQYF.

V and J are TRBV24-1 and TRBJ2-6; possibly TRBD1 for D (6 bases). The germline V and J ends were trimmed by 5 bases and 7 bases, with 11 bases remaining between them. The CDR3 runs to 14 residues. Germline lookup yields CDR1 KGHDR and CDR2 SFDVKD. CDR3 region: CATSGRGGANVLTF. The CDR3 nucleotides are TGTGCCACCAGTGGTAGAGGGGGAGCCAACGTCCTGACTTTC.

This clonotype was seen only once. Germline is not matched at one junction end, which may reflect a read error. The rearrangement links TRBV12-3 or TRBV12-4 to TRBJ2-5; D is perhaps TRBD1 (6 bases). This CDR3 spans 14 amino acids. As DNA, the CDR3 is TGTGTCAGCAGTTTAGAGACAGGCAAAGAGACCCAGTACTTC. Protein: CVSSLETGKETQYF.

This clonotype was observed a handful of times. V usage is TRBV6-5 and J usage is TRBJ2-3; D is unresolved. The CDR3 is 15 residues long. Germline CDR1 is MNHEY and CDR2 is SVGAGI. V lost 6 bases, J lost 0 bases, and 13 bases lay in between. Here the CDR3 reads CASRRGGTSTDTQYF. CDR3 nucleotide sequence: TGTGCCAGCAGACGTGGCGGAACTAGCACAGATACGCAGTATTTT.

A few counts support this clonotype. The chain recombines TRBV6-1 with TRBJ1-6; a weak D match, TRBD1 (5 bases). Trimming pared 2 bases from V and 10 bases from J, leaving 18 bases between. Germline CDR1 is MNHNS and CDR2 is SASEGT. This CDR3 region has 16 residues. The CDR3, as DNA: TGTGCCAGCAGTGAAAGGTACCGTGACAGCGGCTCACCCCTCCACTTT. Protein sequence: CASSERYRDSGSPLHF.

This clonotype was recorded a few times. The chain employs TRBV20-1 and TRBJ2-3; 8 bases agree with TRBD1. The V segment lost 2 bases and the J segment 2 bases; nucleotides outside the gene matches: 6. The germline CDR1 and CDR2 sequences are DFQATT and SNEGSKA (reference sequence). The CDR3 is 15 amino acids. This CDR3 is CSARLPGQVTDTQYF. The CDR3 DNA is TGCAGTGCTAGATTGCCGGGACAGGTCACAGATACGCAGTATTTT.

The sample holds a few counts of this clonotype. The genes are TRBV20-1 and TRBJ2-1; D not resolved. The length of the CDR3 is 17 residues. Per germline, CDR1 DFQATT and CDR2 SNEGSKA (reference sequence). V lost 1 base and J 5 bases, leaving 21 bases between the germline ends. In DNA, the CDR3 is TGCAGTGCTAGAGGCCTGAGGCGGTCTGCCGTAGACAATGAGCAGTTCTTC. Translated: CSARGLRRSAVDNEQFF.

The chain couples TRBV20-1 to TRBJ2-3; unclear D gene. Trimming stripped 3 bases from V and 1 base from J, with 8 bases between. The CDR3 covers 13 residues. Germline CDR1 is DFQATT and CDR2 is SNEGSKA (reference sequence). The CDR3 nucleotides read TGCAGTGCTAGCCAGGCACGCACAGATACGCAGTATTTT. This sequence encodes CSASQARTDTQYF.

This clonotype came up a few times. The rearrangement uses TRBV29-1 and TRBJ1-1; TRBD1 aligns across 7 bases. Trimming took 6 bases from V and 1 from J; bases not matched to a gene: 5. There are 13 residues in the CDR3. The germline gives CDR1 SQVTM, CDR2 ANQGSEA. The CDR3 sequence: CSVVTGTNTEAFF. The CDR3 DNA follows: TGCAGCGTAGTGACAGGGACGAACACTGAAGCTTTCTTT.

In this sample, this clonotype turned up a few times. The chain has TRBV7-9 and TRBJ2-5; D possibly corresponds to TRBD2 (6 bases). The CDR3 is made up of 16 amino acids. V gave up 0 bases and J gave up 2 bases, with 13 bases separating them. The germline gives CDR1 SEHNR, CDR2 FQNEAQ (reference sequence). The CDR3 sequence: CASSLAEGLIQETQYF. CDR3 nucleotide sequence: TGTGCCAGCAGCTTAGCGGAGGGGCTGATTCAAGAGACCCAGTACTTC.

The V and J genes are TRBV7-9 and TRBJ1-1, with 10 bases lining up with TRBD1. V trimming: 7 bases; J trimming: 0 bases; junction bases outside the gene matches: 11. The CDR3 loop spans 17 amino acids. Looked up from germline, CDR1 is SEHNR and CDR2 is FQNEAQ (reference sequence). DNA of the CDR3: TGTGCCAGCATCGCAACCGGGACAGGGGTTATGAACACTGAAGCTTTCTTT. Its translation is CASIATGTGVMNTEAFF.

The chain uses TRBV5-1 and TRBJ2-7, with D maybe TRBD1 (6 bases). The V gene lost 7 bases and the J gene lost 1 base, with 12 bases spanning the gap. Germline V lookup: CDR1 SGHRS, CDR2 YFSETQ. The CDR3 length is 13 residues. Here the CDR3 reads CASAYRESYEQYF. The CDR3 DNA is TGCGCCAGCGCTTACAGGGAATCCTACGAGCAGTACTTC.

This clonotype was observed a handful of times. CDR3 DNA sequence: TGTGCCAGCAGCTCGACCCCTAGCGCCACAGATACGCAGTATTTT. Translating it yields CASSSTPSATDTQYF. The rearrangement joins TRBV7-6 to TRBJ2-3, with D possibly being TRBD2 (6 bases). V was shortened by 4 bases and J by 2 bases, with 13 bases between the two germline ends. In germline, CDR1 is SGHVS, CDR2 FNYEAQ. This CDR3 has 15 residues.

The chain joins TRBV18 to TRBJ1-4; perhaps TRBD1 as D (5 bases). The CDR3 consists of 15 residues. V dropped 1 base and J dropped 1 base, with 7 bases sitting between them. The germline V gene encodes CDR1 KGHSH and CDR2 LQKENI. The CDR3 sequence: CASSPLQGTNEKLFF. In DNA, the CDR3 is TGTGCCAGCTCACCACTCCAGGGAACTAATGAAAAACTGTTTTTT.

The chain combines TRBV6-1 with TRBJ1-1; D might be TRBD1 (5 bases). V was cut by 10 bases and J by 0 bases, with 12 bases left in between. The CDR3 is 13 residues long. Looked up from germline, CDR1 is MNHNS and CDR2 is SASEGT. The CDR3 DNA follows: TGTGCCACTCTAACCAGGGTGAACACTGAAGCTTTCTTT. This sequence encodes CATLTRVNTEAFF.

This clonotype was observed many times. The rearrangement uses TRBV4-3 and TRBJ2-1; D might be TRBD1 (5 bases). This CDR3 comprises 13 residues. The V end was cut by 1 base, the J end by 5 bases, with 6 bases between. Per the germline V gene, CDR1 is LGHNA and CDR2 is YSLEER. The CDR3 DNA reads as TGCGCCAGCAGCCAAGTAGGGGACAATGAGCAGTTCTTC. It is translated as CASSQVGDNEQFF.

This clonotype showed up just a few times. This rearrangement joins TRBV27 to TRBJ2-7; TRBD2 matches 15 bases. The CDR3 has 15 residues. The germline gives CDR1 MNHEY, CDR2 SMNVEV (reference sequence). Losses at the gene ends were 4 bases for V and 12 bases for J; bases not matched to a gene: 10. CDR3 amino acids: CASSWTSGGALVLYF. The CDR3 region has the DNA TGTGCCAGCAGTTGGACTAGCGGGGGGGCACTAGTTTTGTACTTC.

The rearrangement uses TRBV5-1 and TRBJ2-1; TRBD2 matches 9 bases. This CDR3 spans 14 amino acids. Losses at the gene ends were 5 bases for V and 6 bases for J; bases not matched to a gene: 6. Germline assignment: CDR1 SGHRS and CDR2 YFSETQ. CDR3 in amino acids: CASRDLAGTNEQFF. The CDR3 region has the DNA TGCGCCAGCAGAGATCTAGCGGGGACCAATGAGCAGTTCTTC. Full variable domain (rest looked up from reference TRBV5-1 and TRBJ2-1): KAGVTQTPRYLIKTRGQQVTLSCSPISGHRSVSWYQQTPGQGLQFLFEYFSETQRNKGNFPGRFSGRQFSNSRSEMNVSTLELGDSALYLCASRDLAGTNEQFFGPGTRLTVL.

The chain joins TRBV7-2 to TRBJ1-2; the D gene is possibly TRBD1 (5 bases). The CDR3 loop spans 15 amino acids. The germline V gene encodes CDR1 SGHTA and CDR2 FQGNSA. The germline V and J ends were trimmed by 1 base and 7 bases, with 16 bases remaining between them. CDR3 sequence: CASSLEIGGGRGYTF. In nucleotides, the CDR3 is TGTGCCAGCAGCTTAGAGATTGGGGGAGGTCGTGGCTACACCTTC. The full variable domain, with the rest looked up from reference TRBV7-2 and TRBJ1-2, is GAGVSQSPSNKVTEKGKDVELRCDPISGHTALYWYRQSLGQGLEFLIYFQGNSAPDKSGLPSDRFSAERTGGSVSTLTIQRTQQEDSAVYLCASSLEIGGGRGYTFGSGTRLTVV.

This clonotype was observed a handful of times. The chain uses TRBV20-1 and TRBJ1-4, with 10 bases that match TRBD1. Germline V gene sequence: CDR1 DFQATT, CDR2 SNEGSKA (reference sequence). This CDR3 is 13 amino acids long. J was trimmed by 8 bases and V by 1 base; bases with no gene match: 1. CDR3: CSARGQGAEKLFF. The CDR3 DNA is TGCAGTGCTAGAGGACAGGGGGCGGAAAAACTGTTTTTT.

The chain is built from TRBV5-1 and TRBJ2-7, with TRBD2 matching 10 bases. This CDR3 is 15 amino acids long. Germline V gene lookup returns CDR1 SGHRS and CDR2 YFSETQ. V dropped 4 bases and J dropped 3; count of bases not matched to a gene: 7. CDR3 protein: CASSGLSGGIYEQYF. The CDR3 coding sequence is TGCGCCAGCAGCGGCCTTAGCGGGGGGATCTACGAGCAGTACTTC. The full variable domain, rest sourced from reference TRBV5-1 and TRBJ2-7, is KAGVTQTPRYLIKTRGQQVTLSCSPISGHRSVSWYQQTPGQGLQFLFEYFSETQRNKGNFPGRFSGRQFSNSRSEMNVSTLELGDSALYLCASSGLSGGIYEQYFGPGTRLTVT.

In its sample, this clonotype was seen a few times. In DNA form, the CDR3 reads TGCAGTGCTAGATTAGCGGGGAACTACGAGCAGTACTTC. Amino acids: CSARLAGNYEQYF. The chain employs TRBV20-1 and TRBJ2-7; 8 nucleotides match TRBD2. The CDR3 sequence is 13 residues long. Germline CDR1 is DFQATT and CDR2 is SNEGSKA (reference sequence). The V gene end was trimmed by 2 bases and the J gene end by 3 bases; junction bases not matched to a gene: 3.

In this sample, this clonotype turned up a few times. DNA for the CDR3: TGTGCCGGCCGGACGGATAGCGATGAGCAGTTCTTC. Amino acid sequence: CAGRTDSDEQFF. The chain combines TRBV2 with TRBJ2-1, with D maybe TRBD2 (5 bases). The ends were cut back, 11 bases at V and 8 bases at J, with 16 bases in the middle. The CDR3 runs to 12 residues. Germline V gives CDR1 SNHLY, CDR2 FYNNEI.

The V call is TRBV5-4, the J call TRBJ2-7; D uncertain. Trimming took 4 bases from V and 5 from J, leaving 13 bases between them. Per the germline V gene, CDR1 is SGHNT and CDR2 is YYREEE (reference sequence). This CDR3 comprises 13 residues. The CDR3 bases are TGTGCCAGCAGCAGAAGCAGCGCGGACGAGCAGTACTTC. It codes for CASSRSSADEQYF.

Only a few counts were recorded for this clonotype. This sequence joins TRBV28 and TRBJ2-7; 9 nucleotides line up with TRBD1. Trimming took 8 bases from V and 4 from J; bases not matched to a gene: 9. There are 14 residues in the CDR3. Germline V lookup: CDR1 MDHEN, CDR2 SYDVKM. The CDR3 nucleotides are TGTGCCAGCCGGACAGGGGTACTAAGATACGAGCAGTACTTC. This sequence encodes CASRTGVLRYEQYF.